These 30 T cell receptor beta chains share one sample of origin, sequenced in a study of tumor-infiltrating lymphocytes in oesophageal squamous cell carcinoma. TCRdb itself ran the PCR reads through MiXCR, one entry per CDR3 protein. The table includes roughly 15,000 distinct CDR3 sequences, 45% to 50% detected once. The sequencing sample was made of blood. These receptors were collected from a male donor with esophageal squamous cell carcinoma.

The V gene is TRBV7-6, the J gene TRBJ1-2; 7 bases agree with TRBD1. Germline V gene data show CDR1 as SGHVS and CDR2 as FNYEAQ. The CDR3 covers 14 residues. The trim removed 5 bases at V and 6 bases at J, leaving 9 bases unmatched. CDR3 sequence (DNA): TGTGCCAGCAGCCAAGGAGGCAGGGGGGATGGCTACACCTTC. Translation gives CASSQGGRGDGYTF.

The chain has TRBV28 and TRBJ1-5, with D tentatively TRBD1 (6 bases). The CDR3 runs 17 residues. V was cut by 8 bases and J by 6 bases, with 26 bases left in between. Per germline, CDR1 MDHEN and CDR2 SYDVKM. For the CDR3, the DNA is TGTGCCAGCGGAACCGAAACAGGGAGGACGGGTGGTCAGCCCCAGCATTTT. It codes for CASGTETGRTGGQPQHF.

This clonotype was observed a single time. V gene TRBV7-4 combines with J gene TRBJ2-1; no clear D. The end of the DNA is better explained by TRBJ1-2, so the J call may be wrong. The CDR3 has 14 amino acids. The germline V gene has CDR1 SGHVT and CDR2 SQSDAQ. The CDR3 DNA reads TGTGCCAGCAGCCCCCAGGTTCGGGCAGGCGGCTACACCTTC. Encoded protein: CASSPQVRAGGYTF.

This clonotype was seen a handful of times. The V call is TRBV7-3, the J call TRBJ2-3; unclear D gene. The germline gives CDR1 SGHTA, CDR2 FQGTGA. V was pared by 9 bases and J by 4 bases, with 8 bases between. There are 11 residues in the CDR3. CDR3 DNA: TGTGCCAGTGGGTTTGCAGATACGCAGTATTTT. It codes for CASGFADTQYF. The whole variable domain, filled in from reference TRBV7-3 and TRBJ2-3, reads GAGVSQTPSNKVTEKGKYVELRCDPISGHTALYWYRQSLGQGPEFLIYFQGTGAADDSGLPNDRFFAVRPEGSVSTLKIQRTERGDSAVYLCASGFADTQYFGPGTRLTVL.

The chain carries TRBV6-1 and TRBJ2-1; D assignment may be TRBD1 or TRBD2 (5 bases each). Germline V lookup: CDR1 MNHNS, CDR2 SASEGT. V was cut by 2 bases and J by 3 bases, with 11 bases left in between. The CDR3 contains 15 residues. DNA of the CDR3: TGTGCCAGCAGTGAACCGGGACGGAGCTACAATGAGCAGTTCTTC. Its protein product is CASSEPGRSYNEQFF.

The gene calls are TRBV5-1 and TRBJ1-1, with TRBD1 matching over 8 bases. With V trimmed by 3 bases and J by 1 base, 2 bases remained unmatched. This CDR3 comprises 14 residues. CDR1 and CDR2 from the germline V gene are SGHRS and YFSETQ. CDR3 sequence: CASSWTGRNTEAFF. The DNA of the CDR3 is TGCGCCAGCAGCTGGACAGGGAGGAACACTGAAGCTTTCTTT. The full variable domain, with the rest looked up from reference TRBV5-1 and TRBJ1-1, is KAGVTQTPRYLIKTRGQQVTLSCSPISGHRSVSWYQQTPGQGLQFLFEYFSETQRNKGNFPGRFSGRQFSNSRSEMNVSTLELGDSALYLCASSWTGRNTEAFFGQGTRLTVV.

This clonotype appeared once. J is TRBJ2-5 and V is TRBV28; TRBD1 or TRBD2 may be the D gene (5 bases each). The J call is in doubt because the DNA end fits TRBJ2-7 better. This CDR3 comprises 15 residues. Germline CDR1 is MDHEN and CDR2 is SYDVKM. CDR3 region: CASSLDSGKAYEQYF. CDR3 nucleotides: TGTGCCAGCAGTTTAGACAGCGGAAAGGCCTACGAGCAGTACTTC.

The chain combines TRBV24-1 with TRBJ2-3, with TRBD1 matching 7 bases. Per germline, CDR1 KGHDR and CDR2 SFDVKD. Germline trimming cut 2 bases from V and 14 bases from J; bases unmatched to any gene: 15. The CDR3 loop spans 15 amino acids. The CDR3 DNA is TGTGCCACCAGTGATTCCCGGACAGGTATTGAAAAACTGTATTTT. This gives the protein CATSDSRTGIEKLYF.

This clonotype appeared a single time. V is TRBV20-1 and J is TRBJ2-3, with TRBD2 matching 11 bases. V lost 0 bases, J lost 6 bases, and 2 bases stayed unmatched. The CDR3 has 14 residues. The germline CDR1 and CDR2 sequences are DFQATT and SNEGSKA (reference sequence). This CDR3 reads CSARDASGRDTQYF. The DNA for the CDR3 is TGCAGTGCTAGAGATGCTAGCGGGAGGGATACGCAGTATTTT.

This clonotype was detected only a few times. The chain couples TRBV11-3 to TRBJ2-7, with D perhaps given as TRBD1 or TRBD2 (5 bases each). This CDR3 is 16 amino acids long. Trimming removed 5 bases at V and 0 bases at J, with 17 bases between. The germline V gene encodes CDR1 SGHNT and CDR2 YENEEA. DNA for the CDR3: TGTGCCAGCAGCCCGGGGCGCAAATCTTCCTCCTACGAGCAGTACTTC. It is translated as CASSPGRKSSSYEQYF.

The chain joins TRBV7-8 to TRBJ2-5; 9 bases line up with TRBD2. The J call may be faulty, since TRBJ2-1 better matches the DNA end. CDR3 length equals 15 residues. Germline CDR1 reads SGHVS; CDR2 reads FQNEAQ. The CDR3 DNA is TGTGCCAGCAGCCTTCTAGCGGGGAACTACAATGAGCAGTTCTTC. This encodes CASSLLAGNYNEQFF.

CDR3 in amino acids: CASSHSLTTDTQYF. In nucleotides, the CDR3 is TGTGCCAGCAGCCATAGCCTAACGACAGATACGCAGTATTTT. The chain has TRBV7-6 and TRBJ2-3; no firm D call. Per germline, CDR1 SGHVS and CDR2 FNYEAQ. The ends were cut back, 5 bases at V and 3 bases at J, with 12 bases in the middle. The CDR3 has 14 residues.

This clonotype rates as large. V is TRBV7-2 and J is TRBJ2-5; TRBD1 is a possible D gene (6 bases). Germline V gene lookup returns CDR1 SGHTA and CDR2 FQGNSA. The germline V and J ends were trimmed by 5 bases and 5 bases, with 18 bases remaining between them. The CDR3 has 15 residues. The CDR3 here is CASSQSSGTWETQYF. The CDR3 DNA reads as TGTGCCAGCAGCCAATCCTCCGGGACATGGGAGACCCAGTACTTC.

J is TRBJ2-6 and V is TRBV7-2; 7 bases map to TRBD2. Per the germline V gene, CDR1 is SGHTA and CDR2 is FQGNSA. Losses at the gene ends were 3 bases for V and 2 bases for J; bases not matched to a gene: 1. The CDR3 runs to 15 residues. The CDR3: CASSFAGAGANVLTF. The DNA of the CDR3 is TGTGCCAGCAGCTTTGCGGGAGCTGGGGCCAACGTCCTGACTTTC.

This clonotype is termed large. The chain uses TRBV7-6 and TRBJ2-5; 11 bases fit TRBD2. Germline values: CDR1 SGHVS, CDR2 FNYEAQ. V gave up 4 bases and J gave up 0 bases; unmatched junction bases: 1. This CDR3 comprises 15 residues. The CDR3: CASSSLAGDQETQYF. CDR3 nucleotide sequence: TGTGCCAGCAGCTCACTAGCGGGGGACCAAGAGACCCAGTACTTC.

J is TRBJ2-4 and V is TRBV7-3; D remains ambiguous. The end of the DNA is better explained by TRBJ2-5, so the J call may be wrong. Germline V gives CDR1 SGHTA, CDR2 FQGTGA. The CDR3 has 14 residues. This CDR3 is CASSLSGFGETQYF. The CDR3 nucleotides read TGTGCCAGCAGCTTAAGTGGTTTCGGGGAGACCCAGTACTTC.

Notes on this clonotype: Without the conserved terminal phenylalanine or tryptophan, this CDR3 likely stems from a read error. Because the CDR3's place on the DNA is in doubt, the DNA is left out and the CDR3 is given as listed by TCRdb. The rearrangement uses TRBV11-3 and TRBJ2-3; the table calls TRBD2, which could not be checked here. From its first to its last residue, the CDR3 has 15 amino acids. Germline CDR1 is SGHNT and CDR2 is YENEEA. CDR3 residues: CASSPRTVGLQFFGP.

This clonotype is judged medium-sized. J is TRBJ2-5 and V is TRBV5-6; weak D call: TRBD1 (6 bases). The V end was cut by 3 bases, the J end by 7 bases, with 16 bases between. The CDR3 has 14 amino acids. Germline values: CDR1 SGHDT, CDR2 YYEEEE. CDR3 nucleotides: TGTGCCAGCAGCTGGACAGATAGTTCACGGACCCAGTACTTC. Its translation is CASSWTDSSRTQYF.

In this sample, this clonotype turned up once. The chain is built from TRBV11-2 and TRBJ2-1, with 11 positions matching TRBD2. TRBJ2-7 explains the end of the DNA better; the J call may be wrong. The CDR3 contains 17 residues. Germline CDR1 and CDR2: SGHAT and FQNNGV. CDR3 nucleotides: TGTGCCAGCAGCCGCTGGGCGACTAGCGGGGCCGAGTACGAGCAGTACTTC. Encoded protein: CASSRWATSGAEYEQYF.

This clonotype was counted a few times. Here the CDR3 reads CASSLAGAGETQYF. In DNA form, the CDR3 reads TGTGCCAGCAGCTTAGCTGGGGCGGGGGAGACCCAGTACTTC. The chain links TRBV7-9 to TRBJ2-1, with a tentative D call TRBD2 (6 bases). The J call is uncertain, as TRBJ2-5 better fits the DNA end. The CDR3 totals 14 residues. CDR1 and CDR2 from the germline V gene are SEHNR and FQNEAQ (reference sequence).

The J gene is TRBJ2-3, the V gene TRBV6-5; 7 bases match TRBD2. The V gene's germline CDR1 is MNHEY and CDR2 SVGAGI. The CDR3 runs 14 residues. Trimming removed 3 bases from V and 8 bases from J; junction bases left unmatched: 8. CDR3 region: CASSYGGVTGTQYF. The CDR3 bases are TGTGCCAGCAGTTATGGGGGGGTCACGGGTACGCAGTATTTT.

V is TRBV6-1 and J is TRBJ2-4; 9 positions match TRBD1. Germline-derived CDR1 and CDR2 are MNHNS and SASEGT. V lost 9 bases to trimming and J lost 0 bases; unmatched junction nucleotides: 6. The CDR3 is made up of 15 amino acids. The CDR3 DNA sequence: TGTGCCAGTACAGGGGGCTCCCTAGCCAAAAACATTCAGTACTTC. Translated: CASTGGSLAKNIQYF.

The V gene is TRBV27, the J gene TRBJ2-5; TRBD1 or TRBD2 may be the D gene (5 bases each). Near its end, the DNA agrees better with TRBJ2-4, so the J call may be wrong. Germline loops: CDR1 MNHEY, CDR2 SMNVEV (reference sequence). This CDR3 spans 13 amino acids. CDR3 sequence reads: CASSLSKGHIQYF. In DNA form, the CDR3 reads TGTGCCAGCAGTTTGAGTAAGGGACACATTCAGTACTTC.

By its share, this clonotype is medium-sized. The chain uses TRBV12-3 or TRBV12-4 and TRBJ2-7; TRBD1 is a possible D gene (5 bases). CDR3 length: 13 residues. Trimming removed 3 bases from V and 2 bases from J, with 8 bases in between. The CDR3 reads CASSLTDAYEQYF. The CDR3 DNA sequence: TGTGCCAGCAGTTTGACAGATGCCTACGAGCAGTACTTC.

In regard to this clonotype: No conserved phenylalanine or tryptophan is present at the end of the CDR3, so a read error is the likely explanation. It is unclear where the CDR3 begins or ends on the DNA, so no DNA is shown, and the CDR3 is as TCRdb lists it. The V and J genes are TRBV7-1 and TRBJ1-6. TRBV7-1 is sorted into the ORF group, with uncertain function. The CDR3 region is 19 residues in length, termini included. CDR3 in amino acids: CASSPSALALIPQSPFFGP.

The J gene is TRBJ2-3, the V gene TRBV24-1, with D uncertain. Looked up from germline, CDR1 is KGHDR and CDR2 is SFDVKD. CDR3 length: 13 amino acids. V was pared by 9 bases and J by 2 bases, with 11 bases between. CDR3 in DNA: TGTGCCACCTACGACTTCTCCACAGATACGCAGTATTTT. This codes for CATYDFSTDTQYF.

This clonotype was recorded many times. A read error is possible here, since a much larger clone lies one base away. V usage is TRBV7-9 and J usage is TRBJ2-1, with 15 bases fitting TRBD2. V was clipped by 5 bases and J by 10 bases; unmatched bases: 15. This CDR3 region has 18 residues. In germline, CDR1 is SEHNR, CDR2 FQNEAQ (reference sequence). CDR3 protein: CASSLPGLAGGVSYEQFF. The CDR3 bases are TGTGCCAGCAGCCTACCGGGACTAGCGGGAGGCGTCTCCTACGAGCAGTTCTTC.

The genes are TRBV7-6 and TRBJ1-1; a weak D match, TRBD1 (5 bases). CDR1 and CDR2 (germline): SGHVS, FNYEAQ. Trimming removed 5 bases from V and 1 base from J, with 11 bases in between. The CDR3 sequence is 14 residues long. CDR3 amino acids: CASSLRVSNTEAFF. CDR3 bases: TGTGCCAGCAGCCTCAGGGTGTCGAACACTGAAGCTTTCTTT.

This sequence joins TRBV4-1 and TRBJ2-7; maybe TRBD2 (7 bases). V was clipped by 4 bases and J by 7 bases, with 26 bases between them. Germline V gives CDR1 MGHRA, CDR2 YSYEKL. There are 17 residues in the CDR3. This chain's CDR3 is CASSRGGVVMTYNEQYF. CDR3 coding DNA: TGCGCCAGCAGCCGGGGGGGCGTGGTCATGACCTACAATGAGCAGTACTTC.

This clonotype is medium-sized by share. V usage is TRBV6-2 or TRBV6-3 and J usage is TRBJ2-7; 8 bases fit TRBD1. CDR1 is MNHEY, CDR2 SVGEGT, per germline. The CDR3 has 15 residues. V lost 6 bases, J lost 0 bases, and 7 bases stayed unmatched. The CDR3 DNA sequence: TGTGCCAGCAGGGGGAGACAGGGGAGCTCCTACGAGCAGTACTTC. It specifies CASRGRQGSSYEQYF.